This T cell receptor beta chain stems from a study of immune heterogeneity within non-small cell lung tumors (dated by TCRdb to 2016 to 2018). About the investigation overall: By histology, the tumors were a few squamous cell carcinomas, 10 non-squamous carcinomas and 1 tumor not otherwise specified. To examine intratumoral immune heterogeneity, the study used whole-exome sequencing, RNA-seq and TCR beta repertoire sequencing on multiple spatially distinct regions of each NSCLC tumor. Transcriptome data were available for just approximately 44 loci from about a dozen patients, whereas TCR repertoire analysis spanned some 59 tumor loci from 15 or so patients. For mutant peptides 8 to 11 amino acids long, netMHCpan-3.0 predicted neoantigen binding to the HLA alleles of each patient.

This clonotype came up many times. Its cognate antigen has yet to be identified. No base qualities exist here, and no much larger clone lies one base off it. V loses 0 bases, J loses 0 bases, and the germline ends lie 20 bases apart. CDR1 MNHEY and CDR2 SVGAGI were looked up in the germline V gene. The CDR3 has 19 amino acids, counting the end cysteine and phenylalanine. The CDR3 DNA has 57 bases and is translated from base 1. The TCR template was genomic DNA extracted from bulk tumor tissue, and roughly 590 ng of gDNA was amplified for each sample. During surgery, several biopsies were collected from each primary tumor and placed as far from one another as possible within the tumor mass. Patients in the study cohort, which was described as untreated, were newly diagnosed NSCLC cases going through curative surgery. The samples came from approximately 14 patients with newly diagnosed non-small cell lung cancer who were having surgery intended to be curative. A couple of independent pathologists reviewed the resected tumor masses. Only DNA and RNA samples of high quality went on to sequencing.

The TCR beta CDR3 region was amplified with a multiplex PCR system whose first round ran for roughly 9 cycles using 32 V-gene forward primers and 13 J-gene reverse primers. A QIAGEN Multiplex PCR Kit was used for first-round PCR, and the primer sequences were filed in Chinese patent CN105087789A. Illumina universal primers were added in a second PCR round performed with the Phusion High-Fidelity PCR Kit. Paired-end sequencing of TCR libraries was carried out on the Illumina HiSeq X Ten platform at a read length of 151 bp. As for the original processing: Cutadapt removed reads without multiplex PCR primers, PEAR merged read pairs, and MiXCR with default settings called CDR3 regions. Shannon entropy measured repertoire diversity, while clonality was calculated as one minus the Shannon entropy divided by the ln of the count of productive unique sequences. Clonotypes at a frequency of at least 0.5% were defined as dominant or high-frequency T-cell clones. TCRdb reprocessing: public reads trimmed at Q25 with fastp, clones called with MiXCR, in-frame beta chains kept. All rows with the same CDR3 protein become a single entry with the most common DNA and genes. TCRdb's processing, not the authors', yielded these V and J calls. The table for this sample lists around 21,000 distinct CDR3 sequences; around 30% of them were counted only once. The ten largest clones capture roughly 4.4% of the sample.

Study-wide conclusions, independent of this receptor: For the most part, high-frequency TCR beta clonotypes differed from one individual patient to another. Within a patient, identical dominant CDR3B clonotypes were found to recur across loci, yet unique high-frequency clones were also harbored in different tumor locations. Local tumor mutational burden and local T-cell repertoire clonality had a statistically significant but moderate positive correlation (R around 0.35).

In this chain, TRBV6-5 is recombined with TRBJ1-1; the D gene remains uncertain. Sequenced material: lung tumor tissue. The clonotype comes from a man aged 35 to 55 with non-small cell lung cancer. In nucleotides, the sequence is TGTGCCAGCAGTTACTCGAGTGCTTCGTGGGAAGCCTTGAACACTGAAGCTTTCTTT. Its amino acids are CASSYSSASWEALNTEAFF.